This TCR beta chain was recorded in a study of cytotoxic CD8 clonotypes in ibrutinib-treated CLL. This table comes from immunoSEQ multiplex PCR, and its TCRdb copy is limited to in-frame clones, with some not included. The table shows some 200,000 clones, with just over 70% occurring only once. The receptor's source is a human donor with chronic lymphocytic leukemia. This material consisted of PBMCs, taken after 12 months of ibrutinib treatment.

The CDR3 loop is CATHRDEKLFF. CDR3 DNA sequence: TGTGCCACCCACAGGGACGAAAAACTGTTTTTT. The V gene is TRBV7-9, the J gene TRBJ1-4, with D possibly being TRBD1 (6 bases). The germline V gene encodes CDR1 SEHNR and CDR2 FQNEAQ (reference sequence). This CDR3 region has 11 residues. V lost 10 bases and J lost 8, with 11 bases in between.